This TCR beta chain was sequenced for a study of blood T cell repertoires in COVID-19. For the study at large: Samples representing acute and convalescent COVID-19 were sourced from the United States, Italy and Spain.

Participant ages covered 18 to 89 years across approximately 25 US areas. Participant-reported clinical history was the basis for cohort assignment. Germline CDR1 and CDR2: SGHNT and YENEEA. The CDR3 spans 15 residues. The J segment lost 6 bases and the V segment lost 3 bases, leaving 6 bases of the junction unmatched. Only in-frame clones appear in the TCRdb table, and some are missing; sequencing was by immunoSEQ multiplex PCR. Here the sample spans over 350,000 clones, 87% being singletons. The origin of this receptor is a woman aged 18 to 35 with acute COVID-19. The chain joins TRBV11-3 to TRBJ2-1, with 9 bases matching TRBD1. The material sequenced was PBMCs or T cells enriched from blood (not recorded which). CDR3 sequence reads: CASSFEQGASNEQFF. DNA for the CDR3: TGTGCCAGCAGCTTTGAACAGGGGGCGAGCAATGAGCAGTTCTTC.